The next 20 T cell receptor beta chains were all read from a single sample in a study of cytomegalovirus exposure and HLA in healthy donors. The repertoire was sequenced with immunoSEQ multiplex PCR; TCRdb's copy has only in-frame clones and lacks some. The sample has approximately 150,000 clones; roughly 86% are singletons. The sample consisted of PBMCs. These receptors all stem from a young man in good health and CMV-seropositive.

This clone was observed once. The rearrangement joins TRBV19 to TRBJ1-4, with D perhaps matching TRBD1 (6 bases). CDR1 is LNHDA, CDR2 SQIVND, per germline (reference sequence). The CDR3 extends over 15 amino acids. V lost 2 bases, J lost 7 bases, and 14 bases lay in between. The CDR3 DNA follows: TGTGCCAGTAGTATACAAGGGGGACGAGGTGAAAAACTGTTTTTT. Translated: CASSIQGGRGEKLFF. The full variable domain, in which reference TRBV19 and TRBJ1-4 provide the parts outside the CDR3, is DGGITQSPKYLFRKEGQNVTLSCEQNLNHDAMYWYRQDPGQGLRLIYYSQIVNDFQKGDIAEGYSVSREKKESFPLTVTSAQKNPTAFYLCASSIQGGRGEKLFFGSGTQLSVL.

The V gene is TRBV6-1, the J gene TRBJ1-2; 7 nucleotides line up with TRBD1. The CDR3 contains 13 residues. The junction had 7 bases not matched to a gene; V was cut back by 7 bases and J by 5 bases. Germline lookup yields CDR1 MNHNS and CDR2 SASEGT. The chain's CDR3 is CASKQKGQYGYTF. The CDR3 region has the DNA TGTGCCAGCAAACAAAAGGGACAGTATGGCTACACCTTC.

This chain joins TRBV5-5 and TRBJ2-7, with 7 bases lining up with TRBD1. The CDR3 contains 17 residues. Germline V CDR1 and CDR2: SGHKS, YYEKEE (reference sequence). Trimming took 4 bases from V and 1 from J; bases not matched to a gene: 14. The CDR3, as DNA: TGTGCCAGCAGCCCATTTCCCCCCGGGACAGTTTCCTACGAGCAGTACTTC. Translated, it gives CASSPFPPGTVSYEQYF.

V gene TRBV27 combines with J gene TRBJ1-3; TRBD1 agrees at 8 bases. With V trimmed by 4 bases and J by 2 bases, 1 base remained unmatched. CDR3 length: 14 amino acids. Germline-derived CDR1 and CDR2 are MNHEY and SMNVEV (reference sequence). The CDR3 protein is CASSSTGAGNTIYF. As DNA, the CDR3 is TGTGCCAGCAGTTCGACAGGGGCTGGAAACACCATATATTTT.

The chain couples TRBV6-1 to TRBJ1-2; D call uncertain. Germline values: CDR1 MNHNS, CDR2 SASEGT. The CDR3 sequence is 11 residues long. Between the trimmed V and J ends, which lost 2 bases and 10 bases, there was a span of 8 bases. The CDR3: CASSEPILYTF. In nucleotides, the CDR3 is TGTGCCAGCAGTGAACCAATACTCTACACCTTC.

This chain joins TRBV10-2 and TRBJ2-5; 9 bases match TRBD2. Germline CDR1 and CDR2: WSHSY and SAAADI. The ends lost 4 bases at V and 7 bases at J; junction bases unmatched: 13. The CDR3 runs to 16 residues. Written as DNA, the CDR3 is TGCGCCAGCAGTGGTCCAGCGGGGGGCTATGGGGGGACCCAGTACTTC. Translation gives CASSGPAGGYGGTQYF.

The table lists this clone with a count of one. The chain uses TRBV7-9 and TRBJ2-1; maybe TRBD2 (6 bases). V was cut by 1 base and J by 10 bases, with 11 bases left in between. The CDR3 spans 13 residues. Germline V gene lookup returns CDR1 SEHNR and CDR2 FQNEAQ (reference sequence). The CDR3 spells CASSLDTSREQFF. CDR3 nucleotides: TGTGCCAGCAGCTTAGATACTAGCCGAGAGCAGTTCTTC.

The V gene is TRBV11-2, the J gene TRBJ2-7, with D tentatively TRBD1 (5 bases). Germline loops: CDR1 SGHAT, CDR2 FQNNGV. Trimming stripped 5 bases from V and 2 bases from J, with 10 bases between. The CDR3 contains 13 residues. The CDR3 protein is CASSQGQPYEQYF. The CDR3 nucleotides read TGTGCCAGCAGCCAAGGACAACCCTACGAGCAGTACTTC. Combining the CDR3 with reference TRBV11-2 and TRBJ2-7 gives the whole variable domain EAGVAQSPRYKIIEKRQSVAFWCNPISGHATLYWYQQILGQGPKLLIQFQNNGVVDDSQLPKDRFSAERLKGVDSTLKIQPAKLEDSAVYLCASSQGQPYEQYFGPGTRLTVT.

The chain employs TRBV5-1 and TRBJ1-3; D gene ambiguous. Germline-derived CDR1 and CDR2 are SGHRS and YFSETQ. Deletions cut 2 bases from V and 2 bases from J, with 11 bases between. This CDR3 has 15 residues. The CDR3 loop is CASSFEGGTGNTIYF. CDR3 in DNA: TGCGCCAGCAGCTTCGAGGGCGGTACTGGAAACACCATATATTTT. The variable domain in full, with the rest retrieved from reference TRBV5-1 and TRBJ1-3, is KAGVTQTPRYLIKTRGQQVTLSCSPISGHRSVSWYQQTPGQGLQFLFEYFSETQRNKGNFPGRFSGRQFSNSRSEMNVSTLELGDSALYLCASSFEGGTGNTIYFGEGSWLTVV.

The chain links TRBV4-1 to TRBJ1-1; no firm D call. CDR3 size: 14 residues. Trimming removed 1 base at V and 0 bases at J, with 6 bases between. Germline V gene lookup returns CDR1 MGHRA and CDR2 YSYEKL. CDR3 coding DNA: TGCGCCAGCAGCCAAGGGCCGTTGAACACTGAAGCTTTCTTT. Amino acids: CASSQGPLNTEAFF.

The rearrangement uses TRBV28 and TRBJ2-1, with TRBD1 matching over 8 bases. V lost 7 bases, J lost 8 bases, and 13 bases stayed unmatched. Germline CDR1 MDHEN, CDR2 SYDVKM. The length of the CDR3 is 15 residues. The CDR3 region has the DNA TGTGCCAGCACTTCCGGACAGGGATTTCCGGATGAGCAGTTCTTC. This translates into CASTSGQGFPDEQFF.

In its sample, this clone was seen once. The CDR3 protein is CASSYPTSGRNEQYF. The CDR3 coding sequence is TGTGCCAGCAGTTACCCGACTAGCGGGAGGAACGAGCAGTACTTC. The V and J genes are TRBV6-5 and TRBJ2-7, with 13 bases aligning to TRBD2. Unmatched junction bases numbered 3, after V lost 2 bases and J lost 5 bases. CDR1 MNHEY and CDR2 SVGAGI come from the germline V gene. The CDR3 runs 15 residues.

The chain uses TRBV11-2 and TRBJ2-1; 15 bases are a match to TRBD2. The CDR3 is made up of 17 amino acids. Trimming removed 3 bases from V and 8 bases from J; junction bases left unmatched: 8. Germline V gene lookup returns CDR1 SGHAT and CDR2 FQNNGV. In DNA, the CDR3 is TGTGCCAGCAGCTTTCACGTCGGACTAGCGGGGGGGGATGAGCAGTTCTTC. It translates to CASSFHVGLAGGDEQFF.

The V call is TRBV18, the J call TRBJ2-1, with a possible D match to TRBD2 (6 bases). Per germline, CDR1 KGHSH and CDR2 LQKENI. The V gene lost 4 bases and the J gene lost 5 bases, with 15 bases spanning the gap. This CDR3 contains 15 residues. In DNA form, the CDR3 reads TGTGCCAGCTCACTTAGCGGCACATACAACAATGAGCAGTTCTTC. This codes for CASSLSGTYNNEQFF.

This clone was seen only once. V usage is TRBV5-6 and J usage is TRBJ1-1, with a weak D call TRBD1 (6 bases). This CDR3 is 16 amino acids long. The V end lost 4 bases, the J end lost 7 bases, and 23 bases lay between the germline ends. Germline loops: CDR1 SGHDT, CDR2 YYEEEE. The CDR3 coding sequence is TGTGCCAGCAGCCCACGATGGACAGCCCTTAATAATGAAGCTTTCTTT. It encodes CASSPRWTALNNEAFF.

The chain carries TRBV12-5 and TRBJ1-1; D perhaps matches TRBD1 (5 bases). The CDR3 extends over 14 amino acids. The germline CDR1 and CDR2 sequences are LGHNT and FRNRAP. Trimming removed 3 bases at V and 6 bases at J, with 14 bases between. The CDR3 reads CASGFGLAGPEAFF. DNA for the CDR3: TGTGCTAGTGGTTTCGGTCTGGCGGGGCCTGAAGCTTTCTTT.

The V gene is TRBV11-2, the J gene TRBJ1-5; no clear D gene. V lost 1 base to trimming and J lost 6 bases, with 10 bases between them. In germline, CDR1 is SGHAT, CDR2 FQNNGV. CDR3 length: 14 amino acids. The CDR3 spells CASSLAAQAQPQHF. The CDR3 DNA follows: TGTGCCAGCAGCTTAGCGGCCCAGGCTCAGCCCCAGCATTTT.

DNA for the CDR3: TGTGCCAGTAGTAAAGAGACAGCCGGAAACACCATATATTTT. Translation gives CASSKETAGNTIYF. This chain joins TRBV19 and TRBJ1-3; the D gene is possibly TRBD1 (5 bases). The V end lost 4 bases, the J end lost 4 bases, and 11 bases lay between the germline ends. This CDR3 has 14 residues. CDR1 is LNHDA, CDR2 SQIVND, per germline (reference sequence).

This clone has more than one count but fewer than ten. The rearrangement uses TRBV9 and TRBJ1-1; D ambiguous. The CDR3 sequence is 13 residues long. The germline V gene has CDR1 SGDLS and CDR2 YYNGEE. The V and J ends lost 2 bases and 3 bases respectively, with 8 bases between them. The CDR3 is CASSVGKYTEAFF. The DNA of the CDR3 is TGTGCCAGCAGCGTGGGCAAATACACTGAAGCTTTCTTT. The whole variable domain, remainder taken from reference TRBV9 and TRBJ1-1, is DSGVTQTPKHLITATGQRVTLRCSPRSGDLSVYWYQQSLDQGLQFLIQYYNGEERAKGNILERFSAQQFPDLHSELNLSSLELGDSALYFCASSVGKYTEAFFGQGTRLTVV.

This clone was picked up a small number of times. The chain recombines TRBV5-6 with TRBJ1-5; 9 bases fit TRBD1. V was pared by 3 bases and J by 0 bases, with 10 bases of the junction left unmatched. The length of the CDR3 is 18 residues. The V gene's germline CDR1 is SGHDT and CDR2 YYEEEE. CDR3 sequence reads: CASSSRDRATFSNQPQHF. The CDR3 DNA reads TGTGCCAGCAGCTCCCGGGACAGGGCGACGTTTAGCAATCAGCCCCAGCATTTT.